This TCR beta chain was recovered during a study of blood T cell repertoires in COVID-19. As for the study in general: COVID-19 samples, acute and convalescent, were from the United States, Italy and Spain. PBMCs, B-cell-depleted T cells, or T cells provided the cDNA or gDNA that made up the material.

Trimming removed 5 bases from V and 0 bases from J, with 8 bases in between. Looked up from germline, CDR1 is SGHRS and CDR2 is YFSETQ. The CDR3 spans 14 residues. In the original workflow: From reference gene primer amplification, estimates of nucleated cell counts were derived. The method was immunoSEQ multiplex PCR; TCRdb's version includes in-frame clones alone and lacks a portion of them. The D gene and trimming were derived from the DNA, and the V and J assignments and clone size from that table. Of some 100,000 clones listed, more than 65% are singletons. The TCR was taken from an elderly man with active or convalescent COVID-19. Sequencing used peripheral blood. V and J are TRBV5-1 and TRBJ1-4; D uncertain. CDR3 loop: CASREDSTNEKLFF. Here the CDR3 DNA reads TGCGCCAGCAGAGAGGATTCAACTAATGAAAAACTGTTTTTT. The variable domain in full, completed from reference TRBV5-1 and TRBJ1-4, reads KAGVTQTPRYLIKTRGQQVTLSCSPISGHRSVSWYQQTPGQGLQFLFEYFSETQRNKGNFPGRFSGRQFSNSRSEMNVSTLELGDSALYLCASREDSTNEKLFFGSGTQLSVL.